The 26 T cell receptor beta chains below were found in one sample sequenced in a study of OX40 agonist ivuxolimab in advanced cancers. The method behind the library was the immunoSEQ multiplex PCR assay. TCRdb stores this immuneACCESS table with in-frame sequences only. Part of the clones is absent; in the studies checked, under half of the shortfall reflects unresolved V genes, and no reason is known for the rest. A total of around 60,000 clones appear in this sample, around nine tenths of them only once. The top ten clonotypes cover approximately 25% of the sample. Material: CD4+ or CD8+ T cells sorted from blood, obtained in a trial of the OX40 agonist ivuxolimab. These receptors originate from an adult with an advanced solid tumor such as melanoma, head and neck, liver or kidney cancer.

For the CDR3, the DNA is TGTGCCAGTAGTCCTTCGGGGCCAAATGAGCAGTTCTTC. Its protein is CASSPSGPNEQFF. The gene calls are TRBV19 and TRBJ2-1, with D tentatively TRBD1 or TRBD2 (5 bases each). The germline CDR1 and CDR2 sequences are LNHDA and SQIVND (reference sequence). The CDR3 is made up of 13 amino acids. The V and J ends lost 5 bases and 7 bases respectively, with 12 bases between them. Filled out from reference TRBV19 and TRBJ2-1, the complete variable domain reads DGGITQSPKYLFRKEGQNVTLSCEQNLNHDAMYWYRQDPGQGLRLIYYSQIVNDFQKGDIAEGYSVSREKKESFPLTVTSAQKNPTAFYLCASSPSGPNEQFFGPGTRLTVL.

Remarks on this clone: Compared with germline, one end of the junction differs, possibly owing to a read error. This chain links TRBV5-4 with TRBJ2-7; 12 bases are shared with TRBD2. The CDR3 length is 15 residues. Per germline, CDR1 SGHNT and CDR2 YYREEE (reference sequence). CDR3 in DNA: TGCGCCAGCAGCTCGTCAGGACTAGCGGGACACGAGCAGTACTTC. Protein: CASSSSGLAGHEQYF.

V and J are TRBV5-5 and TRBJ2-1; 7 bases are shared with TRBD1. Germline V gene sequence: CDR1 SGHKS, CDR2 YYEKEE (reference sequence). The CDR3 loop spans 15 amino acids. After removal of 2 bases from V and 5 bases from J, the junction contained 7 bases not matched to a gene. CDR3 DNA sequence: TGTGCCAGCAGCTTAAAGACAGGGAGAAACAATGAGCAGTTCTTC. It translates to CASSLKTGRNNEQFF.

This clone was seen a single time. This chain uses TRBV5-6 with TRBJ1-1; D is uncertain. Per germline, CDR1 SGHDT and CDR2 YYEEEE. The CDR3 spans 11 residues. The V and J ends lost 2 bases and 5 bases respectively, with 4 bases between them. CDR3 nucleotides: TGTGCCAGCAGCTTTCTGACTGAAGCTTTCTTT. This translates into CASSFLTEAFF. The full variable domain, rest sourced from reference TRBV5-6 and TRBJ1-1, is DAGVTQSPTHLIKTRGQQVTLRCSPKSGHDTVSWYQQALGQGPQFIFQYYEEEERQRGNFPDRFSGHQFPNYSSELNVNALLLGDSALYLCASSFLTEAFFGQGTRLTVV.

V and J are TRBV9 and TRBJ2-2; D is undetermined. This CDR3 has 15 residues. Trimming removed 3 bases at V and 2 bases at J, with 11 bases between. Germline loops: CDR1 SGDLS, CDR2 YYNGEE. CDR3 sequence: CASSGSPPNTGELFF. The CDR3, as DNA: TGTGCCAGCAGCGGTTCCCCCCCAAACACCGGGGAGCTGTTTTTT.

In DNA, the CDR3 is TGTGCCAGCAGTGCCGGGGGACCCTCCTACAATGAGCAGTTCTTC. Protein product: CASSAGGPSYNEQFF. The V and J genes are TRBV6-5 and TRBJ2-1, with TRBD2 as a possible D gene (6 bases). V was shortened by 5 bases and J by 0 bases, with 11 bases between the two germline ends. The CDR3 contains 15 residues. Germline V gives CDR1 MNHEY, CDR2 SVGAGI.

This sequence joins TRBV23-1 and TRBJ2-7, with D possibly TRBD2 on 5 matching bases. TRBV23-1 has ORF status, its function being uncertain. This CDR3 has 16 residues. V was shortened by 0 bases and J by 2 bases, with 14 bases between the two germline ends. The CDR3: CASSQSLEREPYEQYF. The DNA of the CDR3 is TGCGCCAGCAGTCAATCCCTGGAGAGGGAACCCTACGAGCAGTACTTC.

A few counts support this clone. The V call is TRBV11-3, the J call TRBJ1-5, with 9 nucleotides matching TRBD1. The V and J ends lost 0 bases and 7 bases, in that order; junction bases with no gene match: 10. Per germline, CDR1 SGHNT and CDR2 YENEEA. This CDR3 has 17 amino acids. The CDR3 sequence is CASSLDTGGPLWQPQHF. CDR3 nucleotide sequence: TGTGCCAGCAGCTTAGATACAGGGGGCCCGCTGTGGCAGCCCCAGCATTTT. The variable domain in full, with the rest retrieved from reference TRBV11-3 and TRBJ1-5, is EAGVVQSPRYKIIEKKQPVAFWCNPISGHNTLYWYLQNLGQGPELLIRYENEEAVDDSQLPKDRFSAERLKGVDSTLKIQPAELGDSAVYLCASSLDTGGPLWQPQHFGDGTRLSIL.

The chain is built from TRBV30 and TRBJ2-1; TRBD2 aligns across 12 bases. Germline V gene sequence: CDR1 GTSNPN, CDR2 SVGIG (reference sequence). This CDR3 region has 15 residues. V was pared by 8 bases and J by 8 bases, with 13 bases of the junction left unmatched. The chain's CDR3 is CAGELTSGSIYEQFF. CDR3 bases: TGTGCCGGCGAGCTGACTAGCGGGAGTATATATGAGCAGTTCTTC.

Points on this clone: This same CDR3 is encoded by further DNA sequences in the sample. The V gene is TRBV27, the J gene TRBJ2-3, with TRBD2 as a possible D gene (5 bases). The V gene's germline CDR1 is MNHEY and CDR2 SMNVEV (reference sequence). The CDR3 runs 16 residues. Trimming took off 10 bases at V and 2 bases at J, with 22 bases between the two ends. CDR3 in DNA: TGTGCCACCCGAATACCAGAACTAGGGTTCACAGATACGCAGTATTTT. It yields the protein CATRIPELGFTDTQYF.

The chain is built from TRBV2 and TRBJ2-2; D perhaps matches TRBD1 (5 bases). Per germline, CDR1 SNHLY and CDR2 FYNNEI. With 1 base removed from V and 0 bases from J, the gap between germline ends came to 9 bases. This CDR3 has 16 residues. Here the CDR3 reads CASSEGRTTNTGELFF. In DNA form, the CDR3 reads TGTGCCAGCAGTGAAGGAAGGACAACGAACACCGGGGAGCTGTTTTTT.

The V gene is TRBV5-1, the J gene TRBJ2-7, with TRBD2 identical over 12 bases. The CDR3 has 15 residues. Germline V gene lookup returns CDR1 SGHRS and CDR2 YFSETQ. After removal of 4 bases from V and 6 bases from J, the junction contained 8 bases not matched to a gene. The CDR3 coding sequence is TGCGCCAGCAGCCCTTCTAGCGGGAGGGCCGTCGAGCAGTACTTC. Amino acid sequence: CASSPSSGRAVEQYF.

The count of this clone is one. The chain couples TRBV5-1 to TRBJ2-7, with 10 nucleotides matching TRBD1. The J segment lost 8 bases and the V segment lost 3 bases, leaving 8 bases of the junction unmatched. Germline CDR1 SGHRS, CDR2 YFSETQ. The CDR3 contains 14 residues. CDR3 residues: CASSSVGTGDKQYF. The CDR3, as DNA: TGCGCCAGCAGCTCGGTAGGGACAGGGGACAAGCAGTACTTC.

This chain connects TRBV14 to TRBJ2-1; D is unresolved. This CDR3 is built from 15 residues. V lost 3 bases and J lost 4, with 13 bases in between. Germline V gene data show CDR1 as SGHDN and CDR2 as FVKESK. CDR3 sequence: CASSHDTLPYNEQFF. The CDR3 region has the DNA TGTGCCAGCAGCCATGATACGTTACCTTACAATGAGCAGTTCTTC.

This rearrangement joins TRBV10-3 to TRBJ2-7; TRBD1 aligns across 7 bases. This CDR3 is 15 amino acids long. The ends lost 2 bases at V and 2 bases at J; junction bases unmatched: 6. Germline assignment: CDR1 ENHRY and CDR2 SYGVKD. DNA for the CDR3: TGTGCCATCAGTGAGATCGGGACAGATCCCTACGAGCAGTACTTC. This translates into CAISEIGTDPYEQYF.

The chain uses TRBV12-5 and TRBJ2-1, with 10 bases lining up with TRBD2. This CDR3 has 15 amino acids. The trim removed 7 bases at V and 5 bases at J, leaving 8 bases unmatched. In germline, CDR1 is LGHNT, CDR2 FRNRAP. The CDR3 is CASAFGLAANNEQFF. The DNA of the CDR3 is TGTGCTAGTGCTTTCGGACTAGCGGCGAACAATGAGCAGTTCTTC.

This chain connects TRBV30 to TRBJ2-7, with D perhaps matching TRBD1 (6 bases). With 1 base removed from V and 5 bases from J, the gap between germline ends came to 9 bases. Germline CDR1 is GTSNPN and CDR2 is SVGIG (reference sequence). This CDR3 comprises 12 residues. The CDR3 coding sequence is TGTGCCTGGAGTGGGGGGCCCCACGAGCAGTACTTC. Residues: CAWSGGPHEQYF.

This chain uses TRBV27 with TRBJ2-7; D gene uncertain. CDR1 and CDR2 from the germline V gene are MNHEY and SMNVEV (reference sequence). This CDR3 comprises 13 residues. Trimming shortened V by 4 bases and J by 2 bases, and 9 bases separated the two germline ends. CDR3 bases: TGTGCCAGCAGTTGGTCGCATACCTACGAGCAGTACTTC. Amino acid sequence: CASSWSHTYEQYF.

V is TRBV10-2 and J is TRBJ1-5, with D possibly being TRBD1 (6 bases). Germline CDR1 is WSHSY and CDR2 is SAAADI. This CDR3 spans 13 amino acids. V was clipped by 6 bases and J by 6 bases, with 12 bases between them. CDR3 sequence (DNA): TGCGCCAGCAGAACAGGGTCTGGTCAGCCCCAGCATTTT. Its translation is CASRTGSGQPQHF.

This clone was seen a few times. This chain connects TRBV4-1 to TRBJ1-5, with no clear D. V lost 2 bases, J lost 0 bases, and 5 bases lay in between. Germline lookup yields CDR1 MGHRA and CDR2 YSYEKL. There are 14 residues in the CDR3. The CDR3 DNA reads TGCGCCAGCAGCCAATTCTCTAGCAATCAGCCCCAGCATTTT. The encoded protein is CASSQFSSNQPQHF.

CDR3 region: CASSKQGGDNQPQHF. CDR3 DNA sequence: TGTGCCAGCAGTAAACAGGGAGGGGACAATCAGCCCCAGCATTTT. The chain has TRBV27 and TRBJ1-5; possibly TRBD1 for D (6 bases). The V gene's germline CDR1 is MNHEY and CDR2 SMNVEV (reference sequence). V gave up 5 bases and J gave up 3 bases, with 14 bases separating them. The CDR3 has 15 residues.

V gene TRBV28 combines with J gene TRBJ2-5, with 10 bases identical to TRBD2. The trim removed 6 bases at V and 4 bases at J, leaving 11 bases unmatched. This CDR3 has 16 residues. Looked up from germline, CDR1 is MDHEN and CDR2 is SYDVKM. Here the CDR3 reads CASSQELAGVLETQYF. The CDR3 coding sequence is TGTGCCAGCAGCCAGGAGCTAGCGGGAGTTCTAGAGACCCAGTACTTC.

The chain links TRBV28 to TRBJ2-5, with D unresolved. The CDR3 totals 15 residues. Trimming removed 2 bases at V and 3 bases at J, with 13 bases between. In germline, CDR1 is MDHEN, CDR2 SYDVKM. CDR3 sequence: CASSLGRGTEETQYF. The CDR3 bases are TGTGCCAGCAGTTTAGGTAGAGGAACTGAAGAGACCCAGTACTTC.

The J gene is TRBJ1-2, the V gene TRBV28; TRBD1 is a possible D gene (6 bases). Germline V gene lookup returns CDR1 MDHEN and CDR2 SYDVKM. The ends were cut back, 3 bases at V and 5 bases at J, with 19 bases in the middle. The CDR3 spans 16 residues. This CDR3 is CASSLGHIIGIYGYTF. For the CDR3, the DNA is TGTGCCAGCAGTTTGGGACACATCATTGGGATTTATGGCTACACCTTC.

The chain links TRBV4-1 to TRBJ1-5; D is undetermined. CDR3 length: 13 amino acids. CDR1 MGHRA and CDR2 YSYEKL come from the germline V gene. V was trimmed by 0 bases and J by 7 bases, leaving 7 bases between them. CDR3 loop: CASSQDGVQPQHF. DNA of the CDR3: TGCGCCAGCAGCCAAGACGGTGTCCAGCCCCAGCATTTT.

This sequence joins TRBV2 and TRBJ1-5; D might be TRBD1 (6 bases). The CDR3 has 15 residues. Germline V CDR1 and CDR2: SNHLY, FYNNEI. The ends were cut back, 5 bases at V and 4 bases at J, with 15 bases in the middle. This CDR3 reads CASSSIWGANQPQHF. CDR3 nucleotides: TGTGCCAGCAGTTCTATATGGGGGGCGAATCAGCCCCAGCATTTT. Drawing the rest from reference TRBV2 and TRBJ1-5, the complete variable domain is EPEVTQTPSHQVTQMGQEVILRCVPISNHLYFYWYRQILGQKVEFLVSFYNNEISEKSEIFDDQFSVERPDGSNFTLKIRSTKLEDSAMYFCASSSIWGANQPQHFGDGTRLSIL.